A selection of T cell receptor beta chains follows, all from one sample in a study of CD8 T cells in ankylosing spondylitis. One entry per CDR3 protein results from TCRdb running MiXCR on the 5' RACE reads. The table has about 440,000 distinct CDR3 sequences, roughly 15% seen once. The sequenced material came from blood, either unsorted or a sorted T cell fraction (not recorded which). The receptors were gathered from a male donor with ankylosing spondylitis. CDR3s include the opening cysteine and the closing phenylalanine or tryptophan.

>TRBJ1-2|16|TRBV5-1
CASRSGSVPRDYGYTF
>TRBJ2-7|15|TRBV9
CASSVGTSGEYEQYF
>TRBJ1-1|14|TRBV11-2
CASSSSGLGTEAFF
>TRBJ1-6|15|TRBV14
CASSRTFSGNSPLHF
>TRBJ1-5|15|TRBV4-1
CASSQDPRVNQPQHF
>TRBJ2-5|12|TRBV29-1
CSVEDHTETQYF
>TRBJ2-4|12|TRBV6-5
CASSYAGNIQYF
>TRBJ2-1|13|TRBV28
CASSPDSRNEQFF
>TRBJ2-5|15|TRBV7-7
CASSPPAGGLETQYF
>TRBJ1-1|15|TRBV7-3
CASSLNRGGYTEAFF
>TRBJ2-7|14|TRBV6-5
CASSSLASSSEQYF
>TRBJ1-1|14|TRBV9
CASSVEQGGTEAFF
>TRBJ2-3|15|TRBV20-1
CSARDRERSTDTQYF
>TRBJ1-1|14|TRBV6-1
CASSKGPLSAEAFF
>TRBJ2-3|17|TRBV7-3
CASSLEEIGSGGDTQYF
>TRBJ2-6|18|TRBV6-5
CASSLRGTPHSGANVLTF
>TRBJ1-2|16|TRBV7-2
CASSSPQGFTHYGYTF
>TRBJ2-7|13|TRBV28
CAAYAGSSYEQYF
>TRBJ2-7|13|TRBV20-1
CSAPGQGPYEQYF
>TRBJ2-3|19|TRBV6-5
CASSSHGTSRKVGTDTQYF